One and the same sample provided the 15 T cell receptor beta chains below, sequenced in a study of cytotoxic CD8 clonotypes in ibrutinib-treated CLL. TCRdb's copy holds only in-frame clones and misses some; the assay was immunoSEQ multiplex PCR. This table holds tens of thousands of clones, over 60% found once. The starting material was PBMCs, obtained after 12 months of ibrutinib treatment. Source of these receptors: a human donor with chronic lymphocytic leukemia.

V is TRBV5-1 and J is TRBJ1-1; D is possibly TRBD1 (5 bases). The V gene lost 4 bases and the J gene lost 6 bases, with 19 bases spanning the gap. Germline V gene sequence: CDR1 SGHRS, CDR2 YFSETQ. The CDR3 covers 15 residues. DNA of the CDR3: TGCGCCAGCAGCCCCGGGACCCTCCTTTCGGCTGAAGCTTTCTTT. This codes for CASSPGTLLSAEAFF.

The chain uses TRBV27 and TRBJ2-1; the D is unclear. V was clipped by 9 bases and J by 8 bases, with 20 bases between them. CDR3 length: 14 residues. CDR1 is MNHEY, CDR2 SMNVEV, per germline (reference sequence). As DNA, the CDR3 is TGTGCCAGTCGGATCCGCTTAGAGGCATATGAGCAGTTCTTC. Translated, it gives CASRIRLEAYEQFF.

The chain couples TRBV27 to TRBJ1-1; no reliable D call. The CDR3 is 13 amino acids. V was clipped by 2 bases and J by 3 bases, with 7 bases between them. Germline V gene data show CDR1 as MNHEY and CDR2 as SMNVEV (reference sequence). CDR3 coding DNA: TGTGCCAGCAGTTTAAACGAGGACACTGAAGCTTTCTTT. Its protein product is CASSLNEDTEAFF.

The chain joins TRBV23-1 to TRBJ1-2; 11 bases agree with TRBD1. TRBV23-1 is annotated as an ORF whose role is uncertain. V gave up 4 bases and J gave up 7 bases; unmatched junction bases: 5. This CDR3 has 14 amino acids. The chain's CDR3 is CASSPHGTGGGYTF. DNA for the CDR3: TGCGCCAGCAGTCCCCACGGGACAGGGGGTGGCTACACCTTC.

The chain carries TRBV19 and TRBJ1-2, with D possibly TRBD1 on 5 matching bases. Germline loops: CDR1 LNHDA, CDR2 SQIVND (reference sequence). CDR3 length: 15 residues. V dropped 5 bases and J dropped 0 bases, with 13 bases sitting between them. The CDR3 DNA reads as TGTGCCAGTAGTGACCAGGGTACGACTAACTATGGCTACACCTTC. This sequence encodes CASSDQGTTNYGYTF.

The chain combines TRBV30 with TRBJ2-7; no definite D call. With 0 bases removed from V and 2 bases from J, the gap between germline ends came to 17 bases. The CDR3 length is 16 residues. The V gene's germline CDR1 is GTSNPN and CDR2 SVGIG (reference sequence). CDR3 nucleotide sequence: TGTGCCTGGAGTGTCCTCACACTCTCCCCGGCCTACGAGCAGTACTTC. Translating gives CAWSVLTLSPAYEQYF.

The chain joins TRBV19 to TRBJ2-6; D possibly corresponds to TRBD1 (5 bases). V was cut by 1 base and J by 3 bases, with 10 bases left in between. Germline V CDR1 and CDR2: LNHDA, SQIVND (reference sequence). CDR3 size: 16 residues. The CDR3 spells CASSIAQGFGANVLTF. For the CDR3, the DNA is TGTGCCAGTAGTATAGCCCAGGGATTTGGGGCCAACGTCCTGACTTTC.

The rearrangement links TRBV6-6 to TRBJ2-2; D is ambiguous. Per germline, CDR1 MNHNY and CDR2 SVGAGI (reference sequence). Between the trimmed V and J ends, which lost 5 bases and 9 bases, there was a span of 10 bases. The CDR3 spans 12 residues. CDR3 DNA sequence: TGTGCCAGCAGTAAACTACAGAGGGAGCTGTTTTTT. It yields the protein CASSKLQRELFF.

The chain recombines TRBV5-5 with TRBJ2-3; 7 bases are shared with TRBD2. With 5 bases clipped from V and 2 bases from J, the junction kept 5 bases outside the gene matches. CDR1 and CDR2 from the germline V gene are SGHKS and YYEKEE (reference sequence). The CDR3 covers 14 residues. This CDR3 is CASRGTISTDTQYF. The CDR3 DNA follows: TGTGCCAGCAGAGGGACTATCTCCACAGATACGCAGTATTTT.

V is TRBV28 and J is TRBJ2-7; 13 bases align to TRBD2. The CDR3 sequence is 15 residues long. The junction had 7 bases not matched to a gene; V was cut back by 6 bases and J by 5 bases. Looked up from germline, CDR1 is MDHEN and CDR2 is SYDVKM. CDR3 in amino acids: CASSPWTSGSDEQYF. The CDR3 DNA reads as TGTGCCAGCAGCCCCTGGACTAGCGGGAGCGACGAGCAGTACTTC.

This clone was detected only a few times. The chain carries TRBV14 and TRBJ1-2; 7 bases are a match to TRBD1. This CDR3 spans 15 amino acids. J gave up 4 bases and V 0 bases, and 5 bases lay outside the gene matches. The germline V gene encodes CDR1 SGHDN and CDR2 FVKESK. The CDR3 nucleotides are TGTGCCAGCAGCCAAGACCCAGGGGGGCCCTATGGCTACACCTTC. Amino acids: CASSQDPGGPYGYTF.

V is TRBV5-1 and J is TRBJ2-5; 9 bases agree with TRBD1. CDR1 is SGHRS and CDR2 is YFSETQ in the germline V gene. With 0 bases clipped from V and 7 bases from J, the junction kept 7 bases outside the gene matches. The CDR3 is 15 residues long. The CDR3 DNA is TGCGCCAGCAGCTTGGCCTTGGAGACAGGGGGGACCCAGTACTTC. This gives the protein CASSLALETGGTQYF. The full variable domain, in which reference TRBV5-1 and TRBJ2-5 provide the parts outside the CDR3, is KAGVTQTPRYLIKTRGQQVTLSCSPISGHRSVSWYQQTPGQGLQFLFEYFSETQRNKGNFPGRFSGRQFSNSRSEMNVSTLELGDSALYLCASSLALETGGTQYFGPGTRLLVL.

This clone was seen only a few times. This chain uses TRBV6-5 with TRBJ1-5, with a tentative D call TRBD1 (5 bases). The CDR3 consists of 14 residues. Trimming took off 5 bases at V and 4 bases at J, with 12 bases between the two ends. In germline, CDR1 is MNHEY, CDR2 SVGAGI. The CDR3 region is CASSPVQGNQPQHF. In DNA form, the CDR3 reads TGTGCCAGCAGTCCAGTCCAGGGTAATCAGCCCCAGCATTTT.

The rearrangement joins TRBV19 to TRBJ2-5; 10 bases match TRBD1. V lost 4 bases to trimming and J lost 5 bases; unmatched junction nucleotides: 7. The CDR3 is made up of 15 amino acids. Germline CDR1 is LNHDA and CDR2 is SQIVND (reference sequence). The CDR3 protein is CASSKTGTGDETQYF. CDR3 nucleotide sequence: TGTGCCAGTAGTAAAACCGGGACAGGGGACGAGACCCAGTACTTC.

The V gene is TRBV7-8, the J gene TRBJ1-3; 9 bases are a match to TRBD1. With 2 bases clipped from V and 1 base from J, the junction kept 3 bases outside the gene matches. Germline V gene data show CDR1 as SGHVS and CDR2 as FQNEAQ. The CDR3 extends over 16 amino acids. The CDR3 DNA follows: TGTGCCAGCAGCTTACGGGACAGGGCATCTGGAAACACCATATATTTT. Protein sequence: CASSLRDRASGNTIYF.